The next 29 T cell receptor beta chains were all read from a single sample in a study of T cell repertoires in cytomegalovirus infection. Each CDR3 protein is one row after TCRdb ran MiXCR on the reads. The table lists 150,000 to 200,000 distinct CDR3 sequences, 28% of them singletons. Specimen: PBMCs. These receptors came from a human donor in good health (CMV status not recorded). Some clones in this sample may be carry-over from other donors' samples.

The chain employs TRBV12-3 or TRBV12-4 and TRBJ2-7; TRBD1 aligns across 9 bases. The CDR3 covers 15 residues. With V trimmed by 6 bases and J by 5 bases, 11 bases remained unmatched. The CDR3 reads CASSSFTGGKNEQYF. The DNA of the CDR3 is TGTGCCAGCAGCTCCTTTACAGGGGGCAAGAACGAGCAGTACTTC.

This clonotype has a single count. The genes are TRBV30 and TRBJ1-1; TRBD1 agrees at 7 bases. The CDR3 covers 13 residues. Trimming at V came to 1 base and at J to 3 bases, leaving 2 bases not matched to a gene. Germline CDR1 and CDR2: GTSNPN and SVGIG (reference sequence). This CDR3 reads CAWSGRGHTEAFF. CDR3 DNA: TGTGCCTGGAGTGGAAGGGGGCACACTGAAGCTTTCTTT.

This clonotype appeared a few times. The chain uses TRBV7-2 and TRBJ1-3; TRBD1 aligns across 9 bases. Germline V gives CDR1 SGHTA, CDR2 FQGNSA. The CDR3 consists of 15 residues. V was pared by 3 bases and J by 3 bases, with 3 bases of the junction left unmatched. The CDR3 region is CASSFGTGLGNTIYF. The CDR3 coding sequence is TGTGCCAGCAGCTTTGGGACAGGGCTTGGAAACACCATATATTTT.

Within the sample, this clonotype is medium-sized. The rearrangement uses TRBV12-3 or TRBV12-4 and TRBJ2-2, with 9 positions matching TRBD1. V gave up 2 bases and J gave up 5 bases; unmatched junction bases: 3. The CDR3 has 15 amino acids. The CDR3 bases are TGTGCCAGCAGTTTAAAGGGACAGGGAACCGGGGAGCTGTTTTTT. This gives the protein CASSLKGQGTGELFF.

The chain links TRBV7-8 to TRBJ2-5; 9 nucleotides align to TRBD2. The CDR3 totals 15 residues. CDR1 SGHVS and CDR2 FQNEAQ come from the germline V gene. Losses at the gene ends were 1 base for V and 4 bases for J; bases not matched to a gene: 4. The CDR3: CASSLGPSGVETQYF. Here the CDR3 DNA reads TGTGCCAGCAGCTTAGGGCCTAGCGGGGTAGAGACCCAGTACTTC.

The V and J genes are TRBV6-1 and TRBJ2-3; D remains unclear. The CDR3 is 13 amino acids. The V and J ends lost 2 bases and 2 bases respectively, with 5 bases between them. CDR1 is MNHNS and CDR2 is SASEGT in the germline V gene. The CDR3 region is CASSEIPTDTQYF. The CDR3 nucleotides are TGTGCCAGCAGTGAAATACCCACAGATACGCAGTATTTT.

This clonotype was observed a few times. The J gene is TRBJ2-3, the V gene TRBV7-2; D might be TRBD1 or TRBD2, each matching 6 bases. This CDR3 contains 18 residues. V gave up 2 bases and J gave up 0 bases, with 18 bases separating them. Germline V gives CDR1 SGHTA, CDR2 FQGNSA. The DNA for the CDR3 is TGTGCCAGCAGCTTAAATGGGGGCGGGACCTCTAGCACAGATACGCAGTATTTT. This codes for CASSLNGGGTSSTDTQYF.

This clonotype was detected only once. This chain uses TRBV11-3 with TRBJ2-5; tentative D call: TRBD2 (7 bases). The CDR3 runs to 13 residues. V was pared by 4 bases and J by 5 bases, with 11 bases between. Germline V gene lookup returns CDR1 SGHNT and CDR2 YENEEA. The CDR3 region is CASSSGEGETQYF. The DNA of the CDR3 is TGTGCCAGCAGCTCAGGGGAGGGCGAGACCCAGTACTTC.

This clonotype was picked up many times. V and J are TRBV7-2 and TRBJ1-4; TRBD1 aligns across 11 bases. Per germline, CDR1 SGHTA and CDR2 FQGNSA. V lost 4 bases, J lost 8 bases, and 3 bases stayed unmatched. This CDR3 is 14 amino acids long. The CDR3 sequence: CASSSGTGGEKLFF. The CDR3 bases are TGTGCCAGCAGCTCCGGGACAGGGGGAGAAAAACTGTTTTTT.

CDR3 in DNA: TGTGCCAGCAGCTCGAGAGGGGGATTTAATTCACCCCTCCACTTT. Its protein is CASSSRGGFNSPLHF. The chain employs TRBV7-9 and TRBJ1-6; D might be TRBD1 (6 bases). Looked up from germline, CDR1 is SEHNR and CDR2 is FQNEAQ (reference sequence). V shed 4 bases and J shed 6 bases, with 13 bases lying between them. The CDR3 runs to 15 residues.

This clonotype showed up many times. The genes are TRBV7-2 and TRBJ1-2; a possible D gene is TRBD1 (5 bases). Deletions cut 6 bases from V and 8 bases from J, with 16 bases between. Germline V CDR1 and CDR2: SGHTA, FQGNSA. CDR3 length equals 13 residues. CDR3 DNA sequence: TGTGCCAGCAGTCCTAGGAGGGGAGACGGCTACACCTTC. Its translation is CASSPRRGDGYTF.

V usage is TRBV20-1 and J usage is TRBJ2-7; no clear D gene. Trimming removed 6 bases from V and 3 bases from J, with 21 bases in between. Germline V gene sequence: CDR1 DFQATT, CDR2 SNEGSKA (reference sequence). The CDR3 runs 15 residues. This chain's CDR3 is CSALPALRPGYEQYF. The CDR3 DNA sequence: TGCAGTGCCCTTCCCGCACTTCGACCCGGCTACGAGCAGTACTTC.

This clonotype was found a few times. The chain uses TRBV6-5 and TRBJ2-2; 9 positions match TRBD1. This CDR3 contains 18 residues. Germline V gene sequence: CDR1 MNHEY, CDR2 SVGAGI. The V and J ends lost 2 bases and 7 bases, in that order; junction bases with no gene match: 14. Written as DNA, the CDR3 is TGTGCCAGCAGTTACAACTCCGGGACAGGGAGAACGGGCGGGGAGCTGTTTTTT. Its protein product is CASSYNSGTGRTGGELFF.

This clonotype occurred a few times. V usage is TRBV6-5 and J usage is TRBJ2-4, with a tentative D call TRBD1 (6 bases). CDR3 length: 16 amino acids. The V and J ends lost 5 bases and 1 base respectively, with 15 bases between them. The germline CDR1 and CDR2 sequences are MNHEY and SVGAGI. CDR3 region: CASSTDRPEAKNIQYF. DNA of the CDR3: TGTGCCAGCAGTACTGACAGGCCGGAGGCCAAAAACATTCAGTACTTC.

V and J are TRBV4-1 and TRBJ1-6; D is unresolved. Trimming stripped 0 bases from V and 7 bases from J, with 10 bases between. The germline V gene has CDR1 MGHRA and CDR2 YSYEKL. The CDR3 sequence is 15 residues long. This chain's CDR3 is CASSQDVPLNSPLHF. CDR3 nucleotide sequence: TGCGCCAGCAGCCAAGATGTCCCACTAAATTCACCCCTCCACTTT.

J is TRBJ1-3 and V is TRBV19; no clear D. Trimming left V 7 bases short and J 0 bases short, with 13 bases between. CDR1 is LNHDA and CDR2 is SQIVND in the germline V gene (reference sequence). The CDR3 is 15 amino acids. CDR3 region: CASTPTVRSGNTIYF. DNA for the CDR3: TGTGCCAGTACCCCGACGGTCCGCTCTGGAAACACCATATATTTT.

The sample holds many counts of this clonotype. The V call is TRBV7-2, the J call TRBJ1-6; D gene uncertain. V lost 7 bases to trimming and J lost 7 bases, with 17 bases between them. The CDR3 runs to 15 residues. Germline CDR1 reads SGHTA; CDR2 reads FQGNSA. CDR3: CASNLRKAENSPLHF. Here the CDR3 DNA reads TGTGCCAGCAACCTCCGGAAGGCGGAGAATTCACCCCTCCACTTT.

The chain combines TRBV6-2 or TRBV6-3 with TRBJ2-2, with D possibly TRBD2 on 5 matching bases. V was pared by 7 bases and J by 0 bases, with 12 bases between. The CDR3 runs to 15 residues. Germline V CDR1 and CDR2: MNHEY, SVGEGT. This chain's CDR3 is CASTLRGSNTGELFF. The CDR3 coding sequence is TGTGCCAGCACCTTGCGAGGGTCGAACACCGGGGAGCTGTTTTTT.

The rearrangement uses TRBV9 and TRBJ2-1; either TRBD1 or TRBD2 may fit D (5 bases each). CDR1 SGDLS and CDR2 YYNGEE come from the germline V gene. Trimming took off 3 bases at V and 9 bases at J, with 19 bases between the two ends. This CDR3 region has 15 residues. The CDR3 spells CASSGRGDENIEQFF. The CDR3, as DNA: TGTGCCAGCAGCGGCAGAGGGGATGAAAATATTGAGCAGTTCTTC.

This clonotype was counted only a few times. This chain uses TRBV6-6 with TRBJ1-1; no firm D call. V gave up 4 bases and J gave up 3 bases, with 9 bases separating them. The CDR3 has 13 residues. Germline lookup yields CDR1 MNHNY and CDR2 SVGAGI (reference sequence). The CDR3 spells CASSSTDYTEAFF. The CDR3 DNA follows: TGTGCCAGCAGTTCCACAGATTACACTGAAGCTTTCTTT.

V and J are TRBV20-1 and TRBJ2-7; TRBD1 agrees at 10 bases. V dropped 6 bases and J dropped 3; count of bases not matched to a gene: 11. Per germline, CDR1 DFQATT and CDR2 SNEGSKA (reference sequence). CDR3 size: 15 residues. Here the CDR3 DNA reads TGCAGTGCCACTGACCGGGACAGGGGCGGCTACGAGCAGTACTTC. Amino acids: CSATDRDRGGYEQYF.

This clonotype was seen many times. This rearrangement joins TRBV7-2 to TRBJ2-1; 10 bases match TRBD2. The CDR3 is made up of 17 amino acids. V shed 3 bases, J shed 6 bases, and the junction held 11 bases outside the gene matches. Looked up from germline, CDR1 is SGHTA and CDR2 is FQGNSA. The CDR3 here is CASSLIMPGLATNEQFF. As DNA, the CDR3 is TGTGCCAGCAGCTTGATAATGCCGGGACTAGCGACCAATGAGCAGTTCTTC. Drawing the rest from reference TRBV7-2 and TRBJ2-1, the complete variable domain is GAGVSQSPSNKVTEKGKDVELRCDPISGHTALYWYRQSLGQGLEFLIYFQGNSAPDKSGLPSDRFSAERTGGSVSTLTIQRTQQEDSAVYLCASSLIMPGLATNEQFFGPGTRLTVL.

This clonotype was observed a handful of times. This rearrangement joins TRBV19 to TRBJ1-5; D gene ambiguous. The V gene's germline CDR1 is LNHDA and CDR2 SQIVND (reference sequence). CDR3 length: 12 amino acids. The V and J ends lost 9 bases and 0 bases respectively, with 6 bases between them. CDR3 sequence: CASTGSNQPQHF. The CDR3 DNA reads TGTGCCAGCACGGGTAGCAATCAGCCCCAGCATTTT. The full variable domain, its missing parts supplied by reference TRBV19 and TRBJ1-5, is DGGITQSPKYLFRKEGQNVTLSCEQNLNHDAMYWYRQDPGQGLRLIYYSQIVNDFQKGDIAEGYSVSREKKESFPLTVTSAQKNPTAFYLCASTGSNQPQHFGDGTRLSIL.

The chain joins TRBV29-1 to TRBJ1-1; 7 bases map to TRBD1. The CDR3 totals 16 residues. Germline lookup yields CDR1 SQVTM and CDR2 ANQGSEA. With V trimmed by 6 bases and J by 0 bases, 13 bases remained unmatched. DNA of the CDR3: TGCAGCGTCACGGGAGCAGGGGGAGACATGAACACTGAAGCTTTCTTT. It yields the protein CSVTGAGGDMNTEAFF.

In this sample, this clonotype turned up a few times. The CDR3 loop is CASSLRTNPSNQPQHF. CDR3 coding DNA: TGTGCCAGCAGCTTAAGGACAAACCCAAGCAATCAGCCCCAGCATTTT. The chain links TRBV5-6 to TRBJ1-5, with D possibly TRBD1 on 5 matching bases. V was pared by 2 bases and J by 1 base, with 13 bases between. The CDR3 has 16 residues. Germline V gene lookup returns CDR1 SGHDT and CDR2 YYEEEE.

A few counts support this clonotype. The V gene is TRBV27, the J gene TRBJ2-5; D call uncertain. Germline CDR1 is MNHEY and CDR2 is SMNVEV (reference sequence). V lost 2 bases, J lost 2 bases, and 9 bases lay in between. The CDR3 runs to 14 residues. The CDR3 region is CASSLTAEQETQYF. CDR3 nucleotide sequence: TGTGCCAGCAGTTTAACCGCAGAGCAAGAGACCCAGTACTTC.

This clonotype has just a few counts. The chain employs TRBV19 and TRBJ1-6; D may be TRBD1 (6 bases). Germline CDR1 is LNHDA and CDR2 is SQIVND (reference sequence). Trimming took off 3 bases at V and 2 bases at J, with 11 bases between the two ends. The CDR3 runs 16 residues. The CDR3 here is CASSMTGITYNSPLHF. CDR3 nucleotides: TGTGCCAGTAGTATGACAGGAATCACCTATAATTCACCCCTCCACTTT.

This clonotype has just one count. The chain employs TRBV7-3 and TRBJ1-2, with D possibly being TRBD1 (6 bases). V gave up 5 bases and J gave up 5 bases, with 12 bases separating them. The CDR3 has 13 amino acids. The germline V gene has CDR1 SGHTA and CDR2 FQGTGA. CDR3 DNA sequence: TGTGCCAGCAGCGCCGAGGGGGGATATGGCTACACCTTC. Residues: CASSAEGGYGYTF.

The rearrangement joins TRBV6-5 to TRBJ2-7; D unresolved. The ends were cut back, 6 bases at V and 0 bases at J, with 12 bases in the middle. This CDR3 spans 14 amino acids. The germline CDR1 and CDR2 sequences are MNHEY and SVGAGI. CDR3 region: CASSGSFSSYEQYF. The CDR3 nucleotides read TGTGCCAGCAGCGGATCGTTTAGCTCCTACGAGCAGTACTTC.